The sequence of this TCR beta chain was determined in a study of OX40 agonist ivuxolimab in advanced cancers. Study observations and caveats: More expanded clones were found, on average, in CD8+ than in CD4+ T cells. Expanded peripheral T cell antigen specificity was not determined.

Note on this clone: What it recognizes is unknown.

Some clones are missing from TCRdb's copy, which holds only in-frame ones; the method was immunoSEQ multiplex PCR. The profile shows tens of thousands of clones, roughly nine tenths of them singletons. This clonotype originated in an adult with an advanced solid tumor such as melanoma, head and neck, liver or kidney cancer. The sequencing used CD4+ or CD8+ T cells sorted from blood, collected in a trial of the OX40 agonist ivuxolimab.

CDR3 protein: CASRVGTGGTNQPQHF. DNA for the CDR3: TGTGCCAGCAGGGTCGGGACAGGGGGTACCAATCAGCCCCAGCATTTT. This chain uses TRBV2 with TRBJ1-5; the match to TRBD1 covers 11 bases. This CDR3 has 16 amino acids. V was clipped by 6 bases and J by 3 bases; unmatched bases: 7. The germline V gene encodes CDR1 SNHLY and CDR2 FYNNEI.